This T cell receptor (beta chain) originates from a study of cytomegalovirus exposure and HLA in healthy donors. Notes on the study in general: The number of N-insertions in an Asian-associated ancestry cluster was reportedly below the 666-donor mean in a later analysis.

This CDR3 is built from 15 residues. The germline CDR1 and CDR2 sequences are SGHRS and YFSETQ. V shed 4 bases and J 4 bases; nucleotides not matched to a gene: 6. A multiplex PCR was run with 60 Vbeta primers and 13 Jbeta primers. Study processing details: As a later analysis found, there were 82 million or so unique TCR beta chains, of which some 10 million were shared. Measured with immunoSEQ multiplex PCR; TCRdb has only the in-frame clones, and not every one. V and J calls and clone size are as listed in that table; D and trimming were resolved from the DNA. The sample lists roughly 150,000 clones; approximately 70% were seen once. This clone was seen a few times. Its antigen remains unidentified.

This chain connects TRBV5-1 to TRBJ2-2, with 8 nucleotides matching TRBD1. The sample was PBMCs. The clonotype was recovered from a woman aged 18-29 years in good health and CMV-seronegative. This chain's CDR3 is CASSPGQAITGELFF. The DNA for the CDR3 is TGCGCCAGCAGCCCGGGACAGGCTATCACCGGGGAGCTGTTTTTT.